The next 17 T cell receptor beta chains were all read from a single sample in a study of T cell repertoires in ileal Crohn's disease. Repertoires were generated with immunoSEQ multiplex PCR, while TCRdb's copy carries only in-frame clones and drops some. The sample records fewer than 10,000 clones, just over 75% being singletons. Sequencing was done on a sample of ileal tissue. These TCRs come from an adult with Crohn's disease.

The chain employs TRBV15 and TRBJ1-2; possibly TRBD1 for D (6 bases). V was shortened by 0 bases and J by 7 bases, with 18 bases between the two germline ends. The CDR3 covers 16 residues. The germline V gene has CDR1 LNHNV and CDR2 YYDKDF (reference sequence). This CDR3 is CATSRDRWRGAGGYTF. In DNA form, the CDR3 reads TGTGCCACCAGCAGAGATCGGTGGCGGGGGGCGGGTGGCTACACCTTC.

The J gene is TRBJ2-1, the V gene TRBV10-3, with a weak D call TRBD2 (6 bases). Deletions cut 0 bases from V and 5 bases from J, with 14 bases between. CDR1 is ENHRY and CDR2 is SYGVKD in the germline V gene. The CDR3 runs to 16 residues. CDR3 sequence: CAISESGRTIHNEQFF. CDR3 in DNA: TGTGCCATCAGTGAGTCGGGGCGGACTATTCACAATGAGCAGTTCTTC.

V is TRBV10-2 and J is TRBJ1-1, with D tentatively TRBD1 (6 bases). The CDR3 sequence is 12 residues long. V lost 8 bases and J 5 bases, leaving 12 bases between the germline ends. CDR1 is WSHSY and CDR2 is SAAADI in the germline V gene. The chain's CDR3 is CASGVRGTEAFF. CDR3 bases: TGCGCCAGCGGGGTCAGGGGAACTGAAGCTTTCTTT.

The chain carries TRBV5-1 and TRBJ2-1, with 9 bases lining up with TRBD2. The CDR3 spans 15 residues. Germline V gene data show CDR1 as SGHRS and CDR2 as YFSETQ. The junction had 8 bases not matched to a gene; V was cut back by 4 bases and J by 6 bases. CDR3 in DNA: TGCGCCAGCAGCGTAGCGGGAGATCCAGTCAATGAGCAGTTCTTC. Translated, it gives CASSVAGDPVNEQFF.

This rearrangement joins TRBV9 to TRBJ2-1; a possible D gene is TRBD1 (5 bases). The germline V and J ends were trimmed by 2 bases and 3 bases, with 12 bases remaining between them. The length of the CDR3 is 15 residues. Germline CDR1 is SGDLS and CDR2 is YYNGEE. CDR3 DNA sequence: TGTGCCAGCAGCGTTACAGGTCTCCTCTACAATGAGCAGTTCTTC. Amino acids: CASSVTGLLYNEQFF. Complete variable domain (other parts from reference TRBV9 and TRBJ2-1): DSGVTQTPKHLITATGQRVTLRCSPRSGDLSVYWYQQSLDQGLQFLIQYYNGEERAKGNILERFSAQQFPDLHSELNLSSLELGDSALYFCASSVTGLLYNEQFFGPGTRLTVL.

V usage is TRBV19 and J usage is TRBJ1-5, with D uncertain. CDR1 LNHDA and CDR2 SQIVND come from the germline V gene (reference sequence). The CDR3 extends over 13 amino acids. Trimming took 6 bases from V and 0 from J, leaving 6 bases between them. CDR3 nucleotides: TGTGCCAGTAGACAGTATAGCAATCAGCCCCAGCATTTT. This gives the protein CASRQYSNQPQHF.

CDR3: CASSVQGAKNIQYF. CDR3 in DNA: TGTGCCAGCAGTGTCCAGGGGGCCAAAAACATTCAGTACTTC. The V gene is TRBV27, the J gene TRBJ2-4; TRBD1 is a possible D gene (6 bases). CDR1 and CDR2 from the germline V gene are MNHEY and SMNVEV (reference sequence). V lost 5 bases, J lost 1 base, and 9 bases lay in between. This CDR3 spans 14 amino acids.

The rearrangement uses TRBV2 and TRBJ2-2, with TRBD2 identical over 12 bases. From germline, CDR1 is SNHLY and CDR2 FYNNEI. After removal of 3 bases from V and 4 bases from J, the junction contained 0 bases not matched to a gene. This CDR3 comprises 15 residues. In DNA form, the CDR3 reads TGTGCCAGCAGTGAGGGACTAGCGGGCACCGGGGAGCTGTTTTTT. It is translated as CASSEGLAGTGELFF.

The chain combines TRBV6-1 with TRBJ1-3; no reliable D call. CDR3 length: 15 residues. CDR1 and CDR2 (germline): MNHNS, SASEGT. Trimming removed 7 bases at V and 4 bases at J, with 17 bases between. CDR3 sequence reads: CASTRGLAEGNTIYF. CDR3 DNA sequence: TGTGCCAGCACCCGAGGTCTTGCAGAAGGAAACACCATATATTTT.

On this clone itself: Other DNA sequences in the sample encode the same CDR3. This chain connects TRBV9 to TRBJ2-1; 12 bases map to TRBD2. Unmatched junction bases numbered 5, after V lost 3 bases and J lost 7 bases. There are 15 residues in the CDR3. Germline CDR1 SGDLS, CDR2 YYNGEE. CDR3 DNA sequence: TGTGCCAGCAGCGGACTAGCGGGAGAATGGAATGAGCAGTTCTTC. Amino acids: CASSGLAGEWNEQFF.

The chain joins TRBV29-1 to TRBJ2-7; D uncertain. The CDR3 runs 11 residues. Trimming removed 2 bases at V and 7 bases at J, with 9 bases between. CDR1 and CDR2 (germline): SQVTM, ANQGSEA. The CDR3 nucleotides are TGCAGCGTTGAAACTGGGCAAGAGCAGTACTTC. Translation: CSVETGQEQYF.

The V gene is TRBV2, the J gene TRBJ1-5; tentative D call: TRBD1 (5 bases). This CDR3 has 15 amino acids. Germline V lookup: CDR1 SNHLY, CDR2 FYNNEI. V lost 4 bases, J lost 4 bases, and 14 bases lay in between. The CDR3: CASSVAGWVNQPQHF. In nucleotides, the CDR3 is TGTGCCAGCAGTGTGGCAGGGTGGGTGAATCAGCCCCAGCATTTT. Full variable domain (rest looked up from reference TRBV2 and TRBJ1-5): EPEVTQTPSHQVTQMGQEVILRCVPISNHLYFYWYRQILGQKVEFLVSFYNNEISEKSEIFDDQFSVERPDGSNFTLKIRSTKLEDSAMYFCASSVAGWVNQPQHFGDGTRLSIL.

This clone came up a few times. The chain is built from TRBV10-3 and TRBJ1-2, with 10 bases identical to TRBD1. V was pared by 4 bases and J by 4 bases, with 6 bases of the junction left unmatched. Germline CDR1 reads ENHRY; CDR2 reads SYGVKD. CDR3 length equals 15 residues. DNA of the CDR3: TGTGCCATCAGTGGGCGGACAGGGGGGACCTATGGCTACACCTTC. Amino acids: CAISGRTGGTYGYTF.

V and J are TRBV5-1 and TRBJ2-2, with 8 bases identical to TRBD1. Looked up from germline, CDR1 is SGHRS and CDR2 is YFSETQ. The trim removed 4 bases at V and 4 bases at J, leaving 9 bases unmatched. The length of the CDR3 is 16 residues. The CDR3 nucleotides are TGCGCCAGCAGCGACCCTGGACAGGGAAGCACCGGGGAGCTGTTTTTT. As protein: CASSDPGQGSTGELFF.

The V call is TRBV9, the J call TRBJ2-6; 10 nucleotides line up with TRBD1. The CDR3 contains 17 residues. CDR1 and CDR2 (germline): SGDLS, YYNGEE. The ends lost 0 bases at V and 2 bases at J; junction bases unmatched: 2. The CDR3 DNA reads TGTGCCAGCAGCGTAGCCGGACAGGGGGCTGGGGCCAACGTCCTGACTTTC. Protein product: CASSVAGQGAGANVLTF.

The chain links TRBV2 to TRBJ1-4; TRBD1 aligns across 8 bases. The CDR3 loop spans 15 amino acids. The J segment lost 0 bases and the V segment lost 6 bases, leaving 3 bases of the junction unmatched. The germline CDR1 and CDR2 sequences are SNHLY and FYNNEI. CDR3 in amino acids: CASSETGATNEKLFF. The CDR3 region has the DNA TGTGCCAGCAGCGAGACAGGGGCAACTAATGAAAAACTGTTTTTT.

V usage is TRBV11-2 and J usage is TRBJ2-7, with a possible D match to TRBD1 (6 bases). Trimming removed 3 bases at V and 5 bases at J, with 14 bases between. The CDR3 sequence is 14 residues long. CDR1 is SGHAT, CDR2 FQNNGV, per germline. The DNA of the CDR3 is TGTGCCAGCAGCTTTTCGAACCGGGACAACGAGCAGTACTTC. Translating it yields CASSFSNRDNEQYF.